These 17 T cell receptor beta chains came from one sample sequenced in a study of T-cell reconstitution after alpha-beta-depleted transplantation in children. TCRbeta library construction was performed incorporating unique molecular identifiers. Each CDR3 protein gets one entry after TCRdb re-called the PCR reads with MiXCR. The sample records roughly 100,000 distinct CDR3 sequences, 7% to 10% being singletons. Sample: PBMCs from the stem cell graft donor, taken from the stem cell graft. The receptors here all came from a human donor who donated a stem cell graft to a child with congenital amegakaryocytic thrombocytopenia.

The chain carries TRBV7-9 and TRBJ1-2, with D possibly TRBD1 on 6 matching bases. This CDR3 comprises 14 residues. Trimming took 5 bases from V and 6 from J, leaving 16 bases between them. The V gene's germline CDR1 is SEHNR and CDR2 FQNEAQ (reference sequence). In nucleotides, the CDR3 is TGTGCCAGCAGCCAATTAACAGGGTCGCATGGCTACACCTTC. Translation: CASSQLTGSHGYTF.

This clonotype was seen many times. The rearrangement links TRBV27 to TRBJ1-4; D unclear. The V end was cut by 7 bases, the J end by 5 bases, with 8 bases between. Germline assignment: CDR1 MNHEY and CDR2 SMNVEV (reference sequence). This CDR3 region has 12 residues. CDR3 sequence: CASKNINEKLFF. The CDR3 nucleotides are TGTGCCAGCAAAAATATAAATGAAAAACTGTTTTTT.

This clonotype was observed many times. The rearrangement joins TRBV12-3 or TRBV12-4 to TRBJ2-3; 10 nucleotides align to TRBD2. V was clipped by 7 bases and J by 4 bases; unmatched bases: 8. This CDR3 region has 15 residues. Here the CDR3 reads CASTYSGLAADTQYF. CDR3 coding DNA: TGTGCCAGCACATACAGCGGACTAGCGGCAGATACGCAGTATTTT.

The rearrangement links TRBV3-1 to TRBJ1-4, with 8 positions matching TRBD1. Germline V gene data show CDR1 as LGHDT and CDR2 as YNNKEL (reference sequence). The junction had 3 bases not matched to a gene; V was cut back by 4 bases and J by 5 bases. The CDR3 consists of 14 residues. DNA of the CDR3: TGTGCCAGCAGCCTGGACAGGGTGAATGAAAAACTGTTTTTT. Translation: CASSLDRVNEKLFF.

This clonotype was counted ten times or more. The chain recombines TRBV20-1 with TRBJ2-3; D is ambiguous. Germline V gene sequence: CDR1 DFQATT, CDR2 SNEGSKA (reference sequence). The CDR3 covers 14 residues. V lost 5 bases, J lost 0 bases, and 12 bases lay in between. This chain's CDR3 is CSAATDSSTDTQYF. In nucleotides, the CDR3 is TGCAGTGCTGCCACAGATTCTAGCACAGATACGCAGTATTTT.

In its sample, this clonotype was seen once. A much more abundant neighbour one base away suggests this may be a read error. For the CDR3, the DNA is TGCGCCAGCAGCTTGGGGTTTCCAGGGGTGGCGACATCCGGCCACACCTTC. Translation gives CASSLGFPGVATSGHTF. The J gene is TRBJ1-2, the V gene TRBV5-1; D may be TRBD1 (6 bases). The germline V gene encodes CDR1 SGHRS and CDR2 YFSETQ. V was clipped by 0 bases and J by 12 bases, with 27 bases between them. CDR3 size: 17 residues. Looking up the rest from reference TRBV5-1 and TRBJ1-2 gives the full variable domain: KAGVTQTPRYLIKTRGQQVTLSCSPISGHRSVSWYQQTPGQGLQFLFEYFSETQRNKGNFPGRFSGRQFSNSRSEMNVSTLELGDSALYLCASSLGFPGVATSGHTFGSGTRLTVV.

This sequence joins TRBV30 and TRBJ2-1, with 8 positions matching TRBD2. The CDR3 covers 16 residues. The J segment lost 5 bases and the V segment lost 0 bases, leaving 9 bases of the junction unmatched. From germline, CDR1 is GTSNPN and CDR2 SVGIG (reference sequence). CDR3 loop: CAWSVLGLAAHNEQFF. CDR3 nucleotides: TGTGCCTGGAGTGTACTAGGACTAGCCGCGCACAATGAGCAGTTCTTC.

This clonotype was found many times. The rearrangement uses TRBV7-2 and TRBJ2-5, with TRBD1 identical over 7 bases. The germline V gene encodes CDR1 SGHTA and CDR2 FQGNSA. The CDR3 covers 15 residues. V lost 3 bases to trimming and J lost 2 bases; unmatched junction nucleotides: 6. The CDR3 coding sequence is TGTGCCAGCAGCTTCGACAGGGCGTCTCAAGAGACCCAGTACTTC. The encoded protein is CASSFDRASQETQYF.

This clonotype was seen ten or more times. CDR3 DNA: TGTGCCTGGAACCGGGACCGACCTGGCTACACCTTC. Its protein product is CAWNRDRPGYTF. The chain is built from TRBV30 and TRBJ1-2, with a possible D match to TRBD1 (5 bases). V dropped 4 bases and J dropped 7 bases, with 13 bases sitting between them. The germline V gene has CDR1 GTSNPN and CDR2 SVGIG (reference sequence). This CDR3 contains 12 residues.

In this sample, this clonotype turned up many times. V gene TRBV28 combines with J gene TRBJ2-5, with TRBD1 identical over 7 bases. This CDR3 is built from 14 residues. Germline CDR1 reads MDHEN; CDR2 reads SYDVKM. The trim removed 6 bases at V and 5 bases at J, leaving 9 bases unmatched. CDR3 nucleotides: TGTGCCAGCAGACCTACGGACAGGTGGGAGACCCAGTACTTC. As protein: CASRPTDRWETQYF.

This clonotype appeared many times. The rearrangement joins TRBV20-1 to TRBJ2-7; 8 bases agree with TRBD2. CDR3 length equals 17 residues. Germline V gene sequence: CDR1 DFQATT, CDR2 SNEGSKA (reference sequence). V lost 2 bases to trimming and J lost 2 bases; unmatched junction nucleotides: 14. The CDR3 sequence: CSARSRPRREATYEQYF. The CDR3 nucleotides are TGCAGTGCTAGAAGTCGCCCTAGGCGGGAGGCTACCTACGAGCAGTACTTC.

This clonotype was counted at least ten times. J is TRBJ2-4 and V is TRBV7-2; D gene ambiguous. This CDR3 is built from 11 residues. V was cut by 5 bases and J by 8 bases, with 7 bases left in between. In germline, CDR1 is SGHTA, CDR2 FQGNSA. CDR3: CASSNLDIQYF. Here the CDR3 DNA reads TGTGCCAGCAGCAACCTGGACATTCAGTACTTC.

This clonotype has ten or more counts. This rearrangement joins TRBV7-2 to TRBJ2-1; 8 bases fit TRBD1. The CDR3 runs 15 residues. V was pared by 1 base and J by 6 bases, with 5 bases of the junction left unmatched. The germline gives CDR1 SGHTA, CDR2 FQGNSA. For the CDR3, the DNA is TGTGCCAGCAGCTTAGGACAGGGGTGGGTCAATGAGCAGTTCTTC. This translates into CASSLGQGWVNEQFF.

The chain couples TRBV5-1 to TRBJ2-3; 10 bases agree with TRBD2. Germline trimming cut 0 bases from V and 3 bases from J; bases unmatched to any gene: 7. The CDR3 spans 17 residues. Germline V gene lookup returns CDR1 SGHRS and CDR2 YFSETQ. This chain's CDR3 is CASSLALAGDETDTQYF. DNA for the CDR3: TGCGCCAGCAGCTTGGCGCTAGCGGGGGATGAAACAGATACGCAGTATTTT.

This clonotype was seen repeatedly, ten times or more. This chain links TRBV15 with TRBJ1-2; possibly TRBD1 for D (6 bases). The germline V and J ends were trimmed by 5 bases and 4 bases, with 14 bases remaining between them. CDR3 length: 14 residues. Germline V lookup: CDR1 LNHNV, CDR2 YYDKDF (reference sequence). The DNA for the CDR3 is TGTGCCACCAGCCGCCCCTTGGACAGCTATGGCTACACCTTC. Translating it yields CATSRPLDSYGYTF.

Comment on this clonotype: A much larger clone lies one base from this, so it may be a read error. This chain uses TRBV12-3 or TRBV12-4 with TRBJ1-1; a possible D gene is TRBD1 (5 bases). V dropped 5 bases and J dropped 4 bases, with 17 bases sitting between them. This CDR3 region has 15 residues. This CDR3 reads CASSPEWDGATEAFF. Written as DNA, the CDR3 is TGTGCCAGCAGTCCCGAGTGGGATGGGGCCACTGAAGCTTTCTTT.

This clonotype was recorded at least ten times. This rearrangement joins TRBV4-2 to TRBJ2-7; tentative D call: TRBD1 (6 bases). In germline, CDR1 is LGHNA, CDR2 YNFKEQ. The V end lost 1 base, the J end lost 2 bases, and 15 bases lay between the germline ends. The CDR3 loop spans 16 amino acids. CDR3 DNA: TGTGCCAGCAGCCAAGGGACCCCAGGGGTAACCTACGAGCAGTACTTC. This codes for CASSQGTPGVTYEQYF.